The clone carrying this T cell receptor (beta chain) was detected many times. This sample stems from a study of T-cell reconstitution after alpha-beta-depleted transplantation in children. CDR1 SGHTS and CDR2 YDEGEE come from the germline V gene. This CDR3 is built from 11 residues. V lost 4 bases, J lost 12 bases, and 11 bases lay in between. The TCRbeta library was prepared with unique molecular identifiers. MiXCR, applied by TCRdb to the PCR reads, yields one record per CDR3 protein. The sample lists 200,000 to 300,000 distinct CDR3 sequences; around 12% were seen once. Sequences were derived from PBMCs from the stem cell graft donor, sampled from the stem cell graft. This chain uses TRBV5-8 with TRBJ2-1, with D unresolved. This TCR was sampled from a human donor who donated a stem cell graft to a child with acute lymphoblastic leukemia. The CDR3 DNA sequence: TGTGCCAGCAGCCGGGTTATCCTGCAGTTCTTC. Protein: CASSRVILQFF.